The 10 T cell receptor beta chains reported below all come from one sample, sequenced in a study of T cell repertoires in cytomegalovirus infection. The antigens for these receptors are not known. TCRdb re-analysed the reads in MiXCR, keeping a single row per CDR3 protein. The table lists about 890,000 distinct CDR3 sequences, about 33% of them singletons, with around 15% in the top ten. This sample comprised cultured CD8+ T cells from PBMCs, obtained from culture after CMV antigen stimulation. The receptors come from a human donor in good health (CMV status not recorded). Some clones in this sample may be carry-over from other donors' samples.

This clonotype was seen at least ten times. The rearrangement links TRBV7-6 to TRBJ2-1; TRBD2 aligns across 14 bases. V gave up 3 bases and J gave up 6 bases; unmatched junction bases: 13. This CDR3 has 19 amino acids. The germline gives CDR1 SGHVS, CDR2 FNYEAQ. CDR3 nucleotide sequence: TGTGCCAGCAGCTTGGACCCGGGACTAGCGGGGGCCCCCGGCAATGAGCAGTTCTTC. It codes for CASSLDPGLAGAPGNEQFF. Full variable domain (outside the CDR3, taken from reference TRBV7-6 and TRBJ2-1): GAGVSQSPRYKVTKRGQDVALRCDPISGHVSLYWYRQALGQGPEFLTYFNYEAQQDKSGLPNDRFSAERPEGSISTLTIQRTEQRDSAMYRCASSLDPGLAGAPGNEQFFGPGTRLTVL.

This chain links TRBV7-6 with TRBJ2-3; maybe TRBD1 (6 bases). Germline lookup yields CDR1 SGHVS and CDR2 FNYEAQ. The CDR3 sequence is 20 residues long. The V end lost 0 bases, the J end lost 2 bases, and 24 bases lay between the germline ends. CDR3 amino acids: CASSLAPAKGVQLNTDTQYF. CDR3 DNA: TGTGCCAGCAGCTTAGCGCCCGCTAAGGGGGTCCAACTTAACACAGATACGCAGTATTTT.

This clonotype has a count of ten or more. The rearrangement uses TRBV7-6 and TRBJ2-1, with D perhaps assigned TRBD1 or TRBD2 (6 bases each). CDR1 SGHVS and CDR2 FNYEAQ come from the germline V gene. The germline V and J ends were trimmed by 4 bases and 4 bases, with 17 bases remaining between them. The CDR3 has 16 residues. CDR3 bases: TGTGCCAGCAGCTCCCCTAAGGGGGAGGCATACAATGAGCAGTTCTTC. This codes for CASSSPKGEAYNEQFF.

Details on this clonotype: A much larger clone sits a single nucleotide away, making a read error possible. The genes are TRBV6-2 or TRBV6-3 and TRBJ2-1; D perhaps matches TRBD1 (6 bases). CDR1 and CDR2 (germline): MNHEY, SVGEGT. Trimming took 2 bases from V and 11 from J, leaving 7 bases between them. The CDR3 sequence is 11 residues long. CDR3 nucleotides: TGTGCCAGCAGTTACGGACAGAAGCAGTTCTTC. Its protein is CASSYGQKQFF.

V and J are TRBV6-5 and TRBJ2-7, with 11 positions matching TRBD1. After removal of 8 bases from V and 3 bases from J, the junction contained 12 bases not matched to a gene. This CDR3 has 16 residues. The germline V gene encodes CDR1 MNHEY and CDR2 SVGAGI. The CDR3 DNA reads as TGTGCCAGCGGCTACCAGGGACAGGGGGGAATCTACGAGCAGTACTTC. It yields the protein CASGYQGQGGIYEQYF.

Remarks on this clonotype: One junction end does not reproduce the germline sequence, and a read error may be involved. This chain joins TRBV7-7 and TRBJ2-2; TRBD2 matches 13 bases. Germline V gene sequence: CDR1 SSHAT, CDR2 FNYEAQ (reference sequence). This CDR3 is 17 amino acids long. CDR3 sequence: CASSPLGLAGAKGELFF. The CDR3 nucleotides are TGTGCTAGCAGCCCCCTTGGACTAGCGGGGGCTAAGGGGGAGCTGTTTTTT.

This clonotype was recorded many times. The chain is built from TRBV12-3 or TRBV12-4 and TRBJ1-1, with 8 bases aligning to TRBD1. CDR3 length: 14 residues. Germline trimming cut 4 bases from V and 4 bases from J; bases unmatched to any gene: 5. The chain's CDR3 is CASSSTGGITEAFF. The CDR3 DNA is TGTGCCAGCAGTTCTACAGGGGGGATCACTGAAGCTTTCTTT.

The gene calls are TRBV4-1 and TRBJ2-7, with D perhaps given as TRBD1 or TRBD2 (5 bases each). Per germline, CDR1 MGHRA and CDR2 YSYEKL. Trimming pared 4 bases from V and 5 bases from J, leaving 18 bases between. CDR3 length: 15 residues. CDR3 residues: CASSPLGHGADEQYF. DNA for the CDR3: TGCGCCAGCAGCCCCCTCGGGCACGGGGCCGACGAGCAGTACTTC.

This clonotype turned up a few times. The rearrangement uses TRBV27 and TRBJ2-7; D is unresolved. Germline CDR1 reads MNHEY; CDR2 reads SMNVEV (reference sequence). This CDR3 is built from 15 residues. V lost 6 bases and J 3 bases, leaving 18 bases between the germline ends. CDR3 protein: CASSQSPGSYYEQYF. The CDR3 DNA is TGTGCCAGCAGCCAATCCCCTGGGTCCTACTACGAGCAGTACTTC.

This clonotype appeared a few times. V is TRBV10-3 and J is TRBJ2-3, with no clear D. Looked up from germline, CDR1 is ENHRY and CDR2 is SYGVKD. Trimming took off 3 bases at V and 3 bases at J, with 4 bases between the two ends. The CDR3 totals 12 residues. The CDR3: CAISDPTDTQYF. CDR3 DNA: TGTGCCATCAGTGATCCAACAGATACGCAGTATTTT.